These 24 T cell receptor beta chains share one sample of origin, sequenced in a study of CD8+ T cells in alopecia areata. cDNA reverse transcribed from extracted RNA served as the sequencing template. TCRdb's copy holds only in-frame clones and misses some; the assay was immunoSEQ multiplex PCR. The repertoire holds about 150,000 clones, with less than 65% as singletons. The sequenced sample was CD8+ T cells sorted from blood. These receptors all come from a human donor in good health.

The CDR3 DNA is TGCGCCAGCAGCCTAGGACAGGGGTTCTCCTACGAGCAGTACTTC. It specifies CASSLGQGFSYEQYF. V and J are TRBV4-1 and TRBJ2-7; TRBD1 matches at 9 bases. Germline-derived CDR1 and CDR2 are MGHRA and YSYEKL. V lost 4 bases, J lost 0 bases, and 4 bases stayed unmatched. The CDR3 loop spans 15 amino acids.

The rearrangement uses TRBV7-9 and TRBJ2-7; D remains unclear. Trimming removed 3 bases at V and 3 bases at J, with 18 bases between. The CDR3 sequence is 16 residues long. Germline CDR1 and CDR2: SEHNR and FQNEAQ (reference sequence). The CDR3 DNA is TGTGCCAGCAGCTTTTTTGTGGCATCTGACAACTACGAGCAGTACTTC. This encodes CASSFFVASDNYEQYF.

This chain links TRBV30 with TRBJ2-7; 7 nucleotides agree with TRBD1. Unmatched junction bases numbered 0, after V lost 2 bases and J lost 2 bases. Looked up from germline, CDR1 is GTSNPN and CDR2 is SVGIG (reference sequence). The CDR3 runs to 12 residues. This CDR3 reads CAWSQGAYEQYF. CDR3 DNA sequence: TGTGCCTGGAGTCAGGGGGCCTACGAGCAGTACTTC.

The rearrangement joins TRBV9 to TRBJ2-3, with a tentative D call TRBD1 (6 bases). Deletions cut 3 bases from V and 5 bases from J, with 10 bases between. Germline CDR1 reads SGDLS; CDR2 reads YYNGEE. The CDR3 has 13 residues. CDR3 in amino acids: CASSATGRDTQYF. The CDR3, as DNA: TGTGCCAGCAGCGCGACAGGTCGAGATACGCAGTATTTT.

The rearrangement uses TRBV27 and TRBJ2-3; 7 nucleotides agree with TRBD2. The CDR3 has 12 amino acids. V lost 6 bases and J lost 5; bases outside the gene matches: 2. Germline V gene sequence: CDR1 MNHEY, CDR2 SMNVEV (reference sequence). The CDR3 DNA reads TGTGCCAGCAGACGCGGGAGAGATACGCAGTATTTT. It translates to CASRRGRDTQYF.

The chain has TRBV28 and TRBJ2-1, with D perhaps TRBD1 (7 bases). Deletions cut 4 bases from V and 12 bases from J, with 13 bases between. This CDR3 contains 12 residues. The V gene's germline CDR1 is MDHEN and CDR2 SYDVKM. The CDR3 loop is CASSSTGRRQFF. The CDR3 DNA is TGTGCCAGCAGTTCGACAGGGAGGCGGCAGTTCTTC.

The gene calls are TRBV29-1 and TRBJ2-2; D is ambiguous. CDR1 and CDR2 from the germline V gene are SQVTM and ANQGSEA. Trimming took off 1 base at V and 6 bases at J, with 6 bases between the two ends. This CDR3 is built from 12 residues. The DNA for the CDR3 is TGCAGCGTTGAAGGTGGCCCCGGGGAGCTGTTTTTT. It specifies CSVEGGPGELFF.

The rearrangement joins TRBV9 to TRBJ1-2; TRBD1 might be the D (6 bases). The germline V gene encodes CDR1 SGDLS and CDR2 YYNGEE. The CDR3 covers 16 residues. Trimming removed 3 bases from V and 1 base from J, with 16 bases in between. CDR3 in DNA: TGTGCCAGCAGCGCCCGGGACACCCTCTTTAACTATGGCTACACCTTC. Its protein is CASSARDTLFNYGYTF.

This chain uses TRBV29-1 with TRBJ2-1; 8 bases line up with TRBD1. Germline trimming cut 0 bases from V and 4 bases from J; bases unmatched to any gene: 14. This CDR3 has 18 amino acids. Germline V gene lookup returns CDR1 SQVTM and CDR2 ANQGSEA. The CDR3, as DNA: TGCAGCGTTGAAGATAAGACCCGGCCACAGGGGGTTTACAATGAGCAGTTCTTC. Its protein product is CSVEDKTRPQGVYNEQFF.

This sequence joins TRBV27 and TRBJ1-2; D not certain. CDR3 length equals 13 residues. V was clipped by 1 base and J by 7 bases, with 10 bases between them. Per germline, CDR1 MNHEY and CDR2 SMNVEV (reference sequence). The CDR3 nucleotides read TGTGCCAGCAGTTTATTTTCTGGGGTTGGCTACACCTTC. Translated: CASSLFSGVGYTF.

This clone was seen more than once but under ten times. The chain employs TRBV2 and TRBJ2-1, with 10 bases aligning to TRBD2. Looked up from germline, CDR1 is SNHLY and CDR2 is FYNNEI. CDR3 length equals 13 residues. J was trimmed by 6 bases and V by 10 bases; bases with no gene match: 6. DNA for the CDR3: TGTGCCACGGGACTAGCGACGTCCAATGAGCAGTTCTTC. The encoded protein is CATGLATSNEQFF.

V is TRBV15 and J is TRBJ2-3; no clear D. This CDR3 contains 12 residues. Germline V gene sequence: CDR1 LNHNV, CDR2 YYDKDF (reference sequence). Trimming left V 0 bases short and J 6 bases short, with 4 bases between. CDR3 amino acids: CATSRDMDTQYF. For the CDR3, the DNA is TGTGCCACCAGCAGAGATATGGATACGCAGTATTTT.

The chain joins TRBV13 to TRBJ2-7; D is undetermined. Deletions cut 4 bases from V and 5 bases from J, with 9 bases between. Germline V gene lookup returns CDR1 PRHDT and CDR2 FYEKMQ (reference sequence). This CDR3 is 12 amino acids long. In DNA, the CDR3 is TGTGCCAGCAGCTCCGGGTCGAACGAGCAGTACTTC. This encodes CASSSGSNEQYF.

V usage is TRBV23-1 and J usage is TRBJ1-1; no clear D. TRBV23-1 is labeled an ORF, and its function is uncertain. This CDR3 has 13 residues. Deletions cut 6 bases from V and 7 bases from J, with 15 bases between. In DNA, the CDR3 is TGCGCCAGCAGCCATCCGGGCCGAAATGAAGCTTTCTTT. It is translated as CASSHPGRNEAFF.

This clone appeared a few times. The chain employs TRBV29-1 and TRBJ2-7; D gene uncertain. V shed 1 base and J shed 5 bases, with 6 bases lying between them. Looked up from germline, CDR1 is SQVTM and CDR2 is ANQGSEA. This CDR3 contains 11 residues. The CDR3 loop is CSVEGKNEQYF. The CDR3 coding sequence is TGCAGCGTTGAAGGGAAGAACGAGCAGTACTTC.

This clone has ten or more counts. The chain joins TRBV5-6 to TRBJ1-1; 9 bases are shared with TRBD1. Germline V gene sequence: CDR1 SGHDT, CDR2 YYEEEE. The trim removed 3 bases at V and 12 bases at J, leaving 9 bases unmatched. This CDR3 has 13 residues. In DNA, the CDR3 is TGTGCCAGCAGCTCCCCGGGACAGGGTGCATCTTTCTTT. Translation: CASSSPGQGASFF. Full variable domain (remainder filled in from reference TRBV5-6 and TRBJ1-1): DAGVTQSPTHLIKTRGQQVTLRCSPKSGHDTVSWYQQALGQGPQFIFQYYEEEERQRGNFPDRFSGHQFPNYSSELNVNALLLGDSALYLCASSSPGQGASFFGQGTRLTVV.

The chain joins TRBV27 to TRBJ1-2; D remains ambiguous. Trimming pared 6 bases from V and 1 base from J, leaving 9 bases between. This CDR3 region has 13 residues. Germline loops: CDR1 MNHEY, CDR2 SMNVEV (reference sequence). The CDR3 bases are TGTGCCAGCAGCCTAAAGCTTAACTATGGCTACACCTTC. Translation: CASSLKLNYGYTF.

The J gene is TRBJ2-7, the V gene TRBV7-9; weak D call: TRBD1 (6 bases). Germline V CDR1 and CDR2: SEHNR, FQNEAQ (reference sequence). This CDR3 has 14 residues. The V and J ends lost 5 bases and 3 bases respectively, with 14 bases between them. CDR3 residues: CASSASTGLYEQYF. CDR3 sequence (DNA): TGTGCCAGCAGCGCCTCAACAGGGCTCTACGAGCAGTACTTC.

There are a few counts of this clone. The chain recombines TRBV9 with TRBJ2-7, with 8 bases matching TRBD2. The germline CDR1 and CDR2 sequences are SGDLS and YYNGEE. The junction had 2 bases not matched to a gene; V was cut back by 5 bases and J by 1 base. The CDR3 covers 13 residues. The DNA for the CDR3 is TGTGCCAGCAGTCCGGGAGGGTCCTACGAGCAGTACTTC. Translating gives CASSPGGSYEQYF.

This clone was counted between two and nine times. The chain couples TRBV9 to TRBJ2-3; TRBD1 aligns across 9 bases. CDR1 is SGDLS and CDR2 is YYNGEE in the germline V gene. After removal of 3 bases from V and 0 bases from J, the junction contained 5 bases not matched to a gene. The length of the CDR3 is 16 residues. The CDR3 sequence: CASSGTGAPSTDTQYF. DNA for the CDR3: TGTGCCAGCAGCGGGACAGGGGCCCCTAGCACAGATACGCAGTATTTT.

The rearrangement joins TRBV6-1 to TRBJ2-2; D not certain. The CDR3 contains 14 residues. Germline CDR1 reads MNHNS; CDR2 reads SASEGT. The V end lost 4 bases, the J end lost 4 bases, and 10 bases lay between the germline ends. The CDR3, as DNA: TGTGCCAGCAGTGTTAACCTTTCCACCGGGGAGCTGTTTTTT. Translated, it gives CASSVNLSTGELFF.

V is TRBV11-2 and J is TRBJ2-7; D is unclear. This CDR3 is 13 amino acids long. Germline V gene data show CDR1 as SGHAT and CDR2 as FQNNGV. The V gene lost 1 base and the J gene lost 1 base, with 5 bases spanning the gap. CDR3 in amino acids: CASSLAVSYEQYF. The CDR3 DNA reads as TGTGCCAGCAGCTTAGCTGTTTCCTACGAGCAGTACTTC. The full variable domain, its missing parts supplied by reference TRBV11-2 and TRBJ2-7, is EAGVAQSPRYKIIEKRQSVAFWCNPISGHATLYWYQQILGQGPKLLIQFQNNGVVDDSQLPKDRFSAERLKGVDSTLKIQPAKLEDSAVYLCASSLAVSYEQYFGPGTRLTVT.

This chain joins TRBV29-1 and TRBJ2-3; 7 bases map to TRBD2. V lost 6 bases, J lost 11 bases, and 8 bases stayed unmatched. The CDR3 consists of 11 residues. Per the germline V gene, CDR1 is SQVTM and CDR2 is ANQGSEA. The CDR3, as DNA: TGCAGCGTAGACAACCGGGAGGAGCAGTATTTT. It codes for CSVDNREEQYF.

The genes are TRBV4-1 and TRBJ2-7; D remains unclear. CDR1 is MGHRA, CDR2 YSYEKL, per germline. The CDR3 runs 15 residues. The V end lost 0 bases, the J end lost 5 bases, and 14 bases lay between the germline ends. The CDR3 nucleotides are TGCGCCAGCAGCCAAGATCTAACCGTCCAGGACGAGCAGTACTTC. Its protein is CASSQDLTVQDEQYF.